What follows are 9 T cell receptor beta chains derived from one specimen sequenced in a study of cytomegalovirus exposure and HLA in healthy donors. The PCR ran on 60 Vbeta and 13 Jbeta primers. Produced via immunoSEQ multiplex PCR; TCRdb's table is partial and in-frame only. The table lists roughly 100,000 clones, around 73% of them singletons. Material: PBMCs. The origin of the receptors is a woman in her forties in good health and CMV-seronegative.

In this sample, this clone turned up a few times. The chain is built from TRBV5-1 and TRBJ1-5; TRBD1 aligns across 7 bases. Germline V gene lookup returns CDR1 SGHRS and CDR2 YFSETQ. V was clipped by 4 bases and J by 6 bases; unmatched bases: 10. The CDR3 contains 15 residues. CDR3 coding DNA: TGCGCCAGCAGCCCGGGAGTACAGGGGACTCAGCCCCAGCATTTT. It yields the protein CASSPGVQGTQPQHF.

The chain has TRBV7-9 and TRBJ2-7; 15 bases map to TRBD2. V shed 5 bases, J shed 5 bases, and the junction held 7 bases outside the gene matches. The CDR3 contains 16 residues. The germline V gene encodes CDR1 SEHNR and CDR2 FQNEAQ (reference sequence). CDR3 coding DNA: TGTGCCAGCAGCCTATGGACTAGCGGGAGGGTACACGAGCAGTACTTC. Translated, it gives CASSLWTSGRVHEQYF.

This chain connects TRBV9 to TRBJ2-7; 8 bases map to TRBD2. With 4 bases clipped from V and 3 bases from J, the junction kept 6 bases outside the gene matches. The CDR3 length is 14 residues. Germline lookup yields CDR1 SGDLS and CDR2 YYNGEE. CDR3 region: CASSPSTSVYEQYF. The CDR3 DNA is TGTGCCAGCAGCCCCTCGACTAGCGTCTACGAGCAGTACTTC.

This chain links TRBV6-6 with TRBJ2-3; 10 nucleotides line up with TRBD1. Germline V CDR1 and CDR2: MNHNY, SVGAGI (reference sequence). The J segment lost 6 bases and the V segment lost 5 bases, leaving 5 bases of the junction unmatched. CDR3 length: 14 residues. The CDR3 nucleotides read TGTGCCAGCAGTAGGACAGGGGGAGGCGATACGCAGTATTTT. As protein: CASSRTGGGDTQYF.

The chain joins TRBV7-8 to TRBJ2-1; tentatively, D is TRBD2 (5 bases). The CDR3 covers 16 residues. The V gene's germline CDR1 is SGHVS and CDR2 FQNEAQ. Trimming stripped 3 bases from V and 2 bases from J, with 14 bases between. CDR3 nucleotides: TGTGCCAGCAGCTTGGGAGTAGGCCCGGCCTACAATGAGCAGTTCTTC. This codes for CASSLGVGPAYNEQFF. Variable domain in full (rest from reference TRBV7-8 and TRBJ2-1): GAGVSQSPRYKVAKRGQDVALRCDPISGHVSLFWYQQALGQGPEFLTYFQNEAQLDKSGLPSDRFFAERPEGSVSTLKIQRTQQEDSAVYLCASSLGVGPAYNEQFFGPGTRLTVL.

The V and J genes are TRBV7-9 and TRBJ2-7, with 8 positions matching TRBD2. The CDR3 length is 16 residues. CDR1 and CDR2 (germline): SEHNR, FQNEAQ (reference sequence). Trimming removed 0 bases from V and 5 bases from J; junction bases left unmatched: 9. CDR3 DNA: TGTGCCAGCAGCTTAGCTATGAGCGGGAGTATCCACGAGCAGTACTTC. It translates to CASSLAMSGSIHEQYF.

The gene calls are TRBV5-8 and TRBJ1-1; 8 bases match TRBD1. The CDR3 runs 15 residues. Trimming cost V 0 bases and J 3 bases; bases outside gene matches: 4. Germline V lookup: CDR1 SGHTS, CDR2 YDEGEE. The CDR3 coding sequence is TGTGCCAGCAGCTTGGGGACAGGGAAGGACACTGAAGCTTTCTTT. Its translation: CASSLGTGKDTEAFF.

The rearrangement links TRBV7-2 to TRBJ2-1; tentative D call: TRBD2 (5 bases). CDR1 and CDR2 (germline): SGHTA, FQGNSA. There are 13 residues in the CDR3. Trimming cost V 3 bases and J 4 bases, with 7 bases left between them. The CDR3 DNA is TGTGCCAGCAGCTTTAGCGAGTACAATGAGCAGTTCTTC. This encodes CASSFSEYNEQFF.

The rearrangement uses TRBV29-1 and TRBJ1-2; 7 nucleotides agree with TRBD1. Germline loops: CDR1 SQVTM, CDR2 ANQGSEA. The CDR3 has 15 amino acids. After removal of 0 bases from V and 8 bases from J, the junction contained 12 bases not matched to a gene. The CDR3 loop is CSVEDRTGPRRGYTF. CDR3 DNA sequence: TGCAGCGTTGAAGACCGGACAGGACCACGGAGGGGCTACACCTTC.